The clone carrying this T cell receptor (beta chain) was counted only a few times. Its antigen remains unidentified. This sample is drawn from a study of T cells after posttransplantation cyclophosphamide. General study findings and limits: Skin or GI-infiltrating T cells shared few TRB sequences with blood.

Assay: immunoSEQ multiplex PCR; the TCRdb copy retains only in-frame clones and omits some. Singletons are absent from the sample, which has approximately 6,000 clones. Treatment was busulfan-fludarabine conditioning, a marrow graft, and cyclophosphamide on days +3 and +4. Trimming removed 2 bases from V and 1 base from J; junction bases left unmatched: 6. CDR3 size: 16 residues. The germline gives CDR1 SEHNR, CDR2 FQNEAQ (reference sequence). This material consisted of PBMCs, taken after allogeneic stem cell transplant with posttransplant cyclophosphamide. The source of this sequence is a male patient aged 55 to 70 who received an allogeneic stem cell transplant from a related donor, was CMV-positive, and had no GVHD. Some T cells may be supplied by the graft donor. The genes are TRBV7-9 and TRBJ1-1, with 8 bases fitting TRBD1. The CDR3 coding sequence is TGTGCCAGCAGCTTATGGTCAGGGGGCGAGAACACTGAAGCTTTCTTT. It yields the protein CASSLWSGGENTEAFF.